Each of the 5 T cell receptor beta chains below was sequenced from the same sample in a study of regulatory T cells in long-lasting Graves disease. Indicated time point: newly diagnosed GD, antithyroid drugs for less than 3 months. PBMCs were the source of the RNA used for TCR sequencing. CDR3 regions were amplified by Arm-PCR using iRepertoire HTBI primers to build TCR beta libraries. Via MiXCR, TCRdb re-called the multiplex PCR reads, giving one row per CDR3 protein. Among roughly 350,000 distinct CDR3 sequences listed, over 15% were seen once. The same sample was also used in a study of T cells in Graves' hyperthyroidism and ophthalmopathy.

The sequenced sample was peripheral blood mononuclear cells (PBMCs), obtained at new diagnosis, from a patient treated with antithyroid drugs. These receptor sequences come from a man aged 40-50 years with Graves disease.

This clonotype was seen ten or more times. The V gene is TRBV28, the J gene TRBJ2-1; D may be TRBD1 (6 bases). Trimming cost V 8 bases and J 7 bases, with 6 bases left between them. This CDR3 comprises 10 residues. Germline V gene lookup returns CDR1 MDHEN and CDR2 SYDVKM. CDR3 in amino acids: CASQGNEQFF. CDR3 DNA: TGTGCCAGCCAGGGGAATGAGCAGTTCTTC. Drawing the rest from reference TRBV28 and TRBJ2-1, the complete variable domain is DVKVTQSSRYLVKRTGEKVFLECVQDMDHENMFWYRQDPGLGLRLIYFSYDVKMKEKGDIPEGYSVSREKKERFSLILESASTNQTSMYLCASQGNEQFFGPGTRLTVL.

This clonotype showed up many times. V gene TRBV12-3 or TRBV12-4 combines with J gene TRBJ2-5, with 12 bases fitting TRBD1. The ends lost 6 bases at V and 5 bases at J; junction bases unmatched: 13. The CDR3 length is 17 residues. This CDR3 reads CASSLGTGGILGETQYF. The CDR3 DNA sequence: TGTGCCAGCAGCCTAGGGACAGGGGGCATATTGGGGGAGACCCAGTACTTC.

This clonotype was observed at least ten times. The chain is built from TRBV28 and TRBJ1-6; 7 nucleotides agree with TRBD1. V lost 6 bases, J lost 0 bases, and 5 bases stayed unmatched. Germline V gene data show CDR1 as MDHEN and CDR2 as SYDVKM. CDR3 size: 16 residues. The chain's CDR3 is CASRVDRSSYNSPLHF. The CDR3 nucleotides read TGTGCCAGCAGAGTGGACAGGAGCTCCTATAATTCACCCCTCCACTTT.

The chain employs TRBV5-1 and TRBJ2-1; 9 bases fit TRBD1. Germline-derived CDR1 and CDR2 are SGHRS and YFSETQ. The CDR3 extends over 15 amino acids. Trimming at V came to 5 bases and at J to 5 bases, leaving 8 bases not matched to a gene. The CDR3 bases are TGCGCCAGCAGTCTTGCCGGGACAGGGAACAATGAGCAGTTCTTC. Its protein is CASSLAGTGNNEQFF.

This clonotype was detected many times. This chain joins TRBV11-3 and TRBJ2-7; 7 bases are a match to TRBD1. This CDR3 has 13 residues. J gave up 5 bases and V 5 bases, and 6 bases lay outside the gene matches. CDR1 is SGHNT, CDR2 YENEEA, per germline. CDR3 loop: CASSGLQGDEQYF. In DNA form, the CDR3 reads TGTGCCAGCAGCGGACTTCAGGGGGACGAGCAGTACTTC.